Sequencing of this TCR beta chain was carried out in a study of blood T cell repertoires in COVID-19. Background on the study: COVID-19 samples from acute and convalescent phases originated in the United States, Italy and Spain. T cells, B-cell-depleted T cells, or PBMCs provided the cDNA or gDNA that served as material.

This table comes from immunoSEQ multiplex PCR, and its TCRdb copy is limited to in-frame clones, with some not included. The sample holds approximately 280,000 clones, around 88% seen once. Donors in Cohort 3 counted as recovered after two negative PCRs, clearance, or symptom resolution. V shed 3 bases, J shed 5 bases, and the junction held 2 bases outside the gene matches. The CDR3 extends over 13 amino acids. The germline CDR1 and CDR2 sequences are SEHNR and FQNEAQ (reference sequence). The rearrangement joins TRBV7-9 to TRBJ2-7; 9 nucleotides match TRBD2. The sample taken for sequencing was PBMCs or T cells enriched from blood (not recorded which). This receptor was identified in a woman between 35 and 50 years old who had recovered from COVID-19. In DNA form, the CDR3 reads TGTGCCAGCAGCTTTTTAGCGGGAGACGAGCAGTACTTC. It translates to CASSFLAGDEQYF.